This T cell receptor beta chain was profiled in a study of control samples from healthy donors and cancer patients. The data were produced by immunoSEQ multiplex PCR, yet TCRdb's version contains in-frame clones alone and is incomplete. Found here are 150,000 or so clones, more than 80% of them singletons; the top ten hold more than 6.5%. Sequencing was done on a sample of blood. This clonotype was sampled from a man aged 18 to 29 in good health.

The CDR3 loop is CSKRGEGSDTQYF. The CDR3 DNA reads TGCAGCAAACGTGGGGAAGGGTCAGATACGCAGTATTTT. The chain carries TRBV29-1 and TRBJ2-3; D is unclear. The CDR3 spans 13 residues. With 8 bases removed from V and 4 bases from J, the gap between germline ends came to 16 bases. Germline CDR1 reads SQVTM; CDR2 reads ANQGSEA.